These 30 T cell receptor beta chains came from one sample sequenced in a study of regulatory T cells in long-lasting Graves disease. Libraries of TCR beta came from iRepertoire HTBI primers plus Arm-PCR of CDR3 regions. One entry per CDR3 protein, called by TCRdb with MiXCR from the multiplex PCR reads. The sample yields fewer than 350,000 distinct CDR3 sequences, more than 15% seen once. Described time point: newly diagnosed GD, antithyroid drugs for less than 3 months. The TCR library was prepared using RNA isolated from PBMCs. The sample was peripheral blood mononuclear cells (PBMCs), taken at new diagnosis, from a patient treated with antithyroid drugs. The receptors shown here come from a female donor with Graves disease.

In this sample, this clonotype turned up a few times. The CDR3 DNA sequence: TGTGCCAGCAGTGGCAGAGAAGGACGGGACAGGGAAGAGGGTGGCTACACCTTC. Its translation is CASSGREGRDREEGGYTF. The chain recombines TRBV28 with TRBJ1-2, with 9 bases identical to TRBD1. Trimming cost V 5 bases and J 7 bases; bases outside gene matches: 20. Germline values: CDR1 MDHEN, CDR2 SYDVKM. The CDR3 spans 18 residues.

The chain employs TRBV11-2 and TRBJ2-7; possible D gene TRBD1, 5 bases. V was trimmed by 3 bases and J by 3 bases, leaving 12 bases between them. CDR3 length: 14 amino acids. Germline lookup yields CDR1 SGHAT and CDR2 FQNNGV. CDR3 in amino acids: CASSFSIDSYEQYF. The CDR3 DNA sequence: TGTGCCAGCAGCTTCTCAATCGACAGCTACGAGCAGTACTTC.

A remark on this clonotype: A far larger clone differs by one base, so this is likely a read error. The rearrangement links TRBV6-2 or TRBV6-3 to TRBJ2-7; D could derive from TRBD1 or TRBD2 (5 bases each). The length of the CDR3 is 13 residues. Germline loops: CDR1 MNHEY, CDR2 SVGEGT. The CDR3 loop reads CVSSRDRTYEQYF. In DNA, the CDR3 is TGTGTCAGCAGTCGGGACCGCACCTACGAGCAGTACTTC.

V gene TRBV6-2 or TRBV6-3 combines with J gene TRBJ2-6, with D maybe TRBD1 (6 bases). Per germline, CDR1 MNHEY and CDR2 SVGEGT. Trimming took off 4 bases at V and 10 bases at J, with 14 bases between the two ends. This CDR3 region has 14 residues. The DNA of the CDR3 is TGTGCCAGCAGTTTTCGACAGGCCCCAAACGTCCTGACTTTC. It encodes CASSFRQAPNVLTF.

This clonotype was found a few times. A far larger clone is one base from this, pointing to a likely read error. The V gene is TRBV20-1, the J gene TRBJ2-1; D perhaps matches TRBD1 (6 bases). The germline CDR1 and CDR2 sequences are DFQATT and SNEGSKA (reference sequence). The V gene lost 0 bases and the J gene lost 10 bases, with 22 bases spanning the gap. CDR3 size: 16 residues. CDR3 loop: CSARDLASWGHDEQFF. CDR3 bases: TGCAGTGCTAGAGACCTCGCGTCTTGGGGGCACGACGAGCAGTTCTTC.

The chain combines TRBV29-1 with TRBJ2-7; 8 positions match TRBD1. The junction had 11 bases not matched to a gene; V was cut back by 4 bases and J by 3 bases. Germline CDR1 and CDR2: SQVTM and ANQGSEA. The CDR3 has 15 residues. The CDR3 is CSVVRTMTGDYEQYF. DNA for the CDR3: TGCAGCGTTGTTCGCACGATGACAGGGGACTACGAGCAGTACTTC.

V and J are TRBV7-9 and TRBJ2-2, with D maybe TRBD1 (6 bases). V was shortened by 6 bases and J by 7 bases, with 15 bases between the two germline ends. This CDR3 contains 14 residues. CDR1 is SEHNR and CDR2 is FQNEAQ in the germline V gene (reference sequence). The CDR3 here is CASSYHTGNGELFF. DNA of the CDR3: TGTGCCAGCAGTTATCATACAGGGAACGGGGAGCTGTTTTTT.

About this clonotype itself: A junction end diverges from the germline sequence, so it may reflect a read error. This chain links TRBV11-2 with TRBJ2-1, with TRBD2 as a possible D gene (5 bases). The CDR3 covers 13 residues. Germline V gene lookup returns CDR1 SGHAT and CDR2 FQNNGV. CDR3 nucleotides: TGTGCCAGCAGCTTAGATCGTCGGGTACTAGGGATTTTC. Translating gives CASSLDRRVLGIF.

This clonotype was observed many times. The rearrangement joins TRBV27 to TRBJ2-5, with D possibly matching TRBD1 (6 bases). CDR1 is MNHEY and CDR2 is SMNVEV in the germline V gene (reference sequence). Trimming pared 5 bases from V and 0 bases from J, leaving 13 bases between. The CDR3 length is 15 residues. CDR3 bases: TGTGCCAGCAGTCGTTCACGACAGGACCAAGAGACCCAGTACTTC. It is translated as CASSRSRQDQETQYF.

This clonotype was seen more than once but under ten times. The CDR3 here is CASSQGRQGTSYEQYF. DNA of the CDR3: TGCGCCAGCAGCCAAGGCAGACAGGGGACCTCCTACGAGCAGTACTTC. The genes are TRBV4-1 and TRBJ2-7; 8 nucleotides align to TRBD1. Germline V gene lookup returns CDR1 MGHRA and CDR2 YSYEKL. V trimming: 1 base; J trimming: 0 bases; junction bases outside the gene matches: 5. The CDR3 runs to 16 residues.

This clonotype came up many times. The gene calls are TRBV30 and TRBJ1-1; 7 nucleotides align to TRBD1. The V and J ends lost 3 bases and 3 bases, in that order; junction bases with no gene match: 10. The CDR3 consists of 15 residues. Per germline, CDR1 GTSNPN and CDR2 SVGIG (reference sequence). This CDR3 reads CAWRSTTGEDTEAFF. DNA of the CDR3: TGTGCCTGGAGAAGTACAACAGGGGAGGACACTGAAGCTTTCTTT.

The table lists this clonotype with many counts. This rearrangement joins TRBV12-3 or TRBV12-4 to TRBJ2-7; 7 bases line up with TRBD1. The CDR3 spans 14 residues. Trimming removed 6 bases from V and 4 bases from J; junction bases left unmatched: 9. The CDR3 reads CASSSGTEGYEQYF. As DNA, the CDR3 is TGTGCCAGCAGCTCCGGGACAGAGGGTTACGAGCAGTACTTC.

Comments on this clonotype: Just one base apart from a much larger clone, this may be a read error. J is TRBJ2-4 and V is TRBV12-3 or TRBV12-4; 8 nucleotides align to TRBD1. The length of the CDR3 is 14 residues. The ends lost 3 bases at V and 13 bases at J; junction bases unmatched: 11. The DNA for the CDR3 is TGTGCCAGCAGTTTTCGACAGGGGTACAATGAGCAGTACTTC. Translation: CASSFRQGYNEQYF.

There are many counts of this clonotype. CDR3 amino acids: CASSYRQPGNTIYF. DNA for the CDR3: TGTGCCAGCAGTTACCGGCAACCTGGAAACACCATATATTTT. The V call is TRBV6-5, the J call TRBJ1-3; D ambiguous. In germline, CDR1 is MNHEY, CDR2 SVGAGI. Trimming pared 2 bases from V and 2 bases from J, leaving 7 bases between. The CDR3 runs 14 residues.

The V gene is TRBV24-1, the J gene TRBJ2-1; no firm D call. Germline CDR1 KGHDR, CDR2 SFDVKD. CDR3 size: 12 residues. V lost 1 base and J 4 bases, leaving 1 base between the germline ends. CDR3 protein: CATSDFYNEQFF. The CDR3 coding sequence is TGTGCCACCAGTGATTTTTACAATGAGCAGTTCTTC.

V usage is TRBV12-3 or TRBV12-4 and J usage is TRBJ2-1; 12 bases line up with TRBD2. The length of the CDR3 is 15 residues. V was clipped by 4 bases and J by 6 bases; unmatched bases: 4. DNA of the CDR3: TGTGCCAGCAGTTCTTCACTAGCGGGAGGCAATGAGCAGTTCTTC. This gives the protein CASSSSLAGGNEQFF.

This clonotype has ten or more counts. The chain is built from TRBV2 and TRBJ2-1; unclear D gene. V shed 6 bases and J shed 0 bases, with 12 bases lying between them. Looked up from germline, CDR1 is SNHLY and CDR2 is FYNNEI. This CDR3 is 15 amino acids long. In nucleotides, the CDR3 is TGTGCCAGCAGCTTACAGAGAAGCTCCTACAATGAGCAGTTCTTC. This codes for CASSLQRSSYNEQFF.

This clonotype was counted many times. CDR3: CASSLDTSDGKTYF. CDR3 sequence (DNA): TGTGCCAGCTCACTCGATACTAGCGATGGAAAAACCTACTTC. This chain joins TRBV18 and TRBJ2-7, with 7 bases that match TRBD2. The CDR3 sequence is 14 residues long. Germline V CDR1 and CDR2: KGHSH, LQKENI. J lost 13 bases, V lost 4 bases, and 16 bases had no gene match.

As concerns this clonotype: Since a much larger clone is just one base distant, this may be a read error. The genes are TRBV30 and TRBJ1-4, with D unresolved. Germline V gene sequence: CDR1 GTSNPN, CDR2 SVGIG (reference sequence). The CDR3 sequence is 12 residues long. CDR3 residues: CVWSTRPEKLFF. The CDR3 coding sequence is TGTGTCTGGAGTACTAGGCCAGAAAAACTGTTTTTT.

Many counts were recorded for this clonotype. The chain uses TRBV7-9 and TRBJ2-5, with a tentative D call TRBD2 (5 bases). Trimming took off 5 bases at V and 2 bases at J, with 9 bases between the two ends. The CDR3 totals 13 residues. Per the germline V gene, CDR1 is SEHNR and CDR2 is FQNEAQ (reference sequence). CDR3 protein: CASSLGEQETQYF. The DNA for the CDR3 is TGTGCCAGCAGCCTCGGGGAGCAAGAGACCCAGTACTTC.

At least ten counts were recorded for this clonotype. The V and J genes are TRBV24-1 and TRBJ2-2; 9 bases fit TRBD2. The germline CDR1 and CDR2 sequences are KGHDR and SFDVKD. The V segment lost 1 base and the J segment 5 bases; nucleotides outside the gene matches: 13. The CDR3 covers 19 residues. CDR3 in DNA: TGTGCCACCAGTGATTTCAAGGCTAGCGGGATCAGGGGAACCGGGGAGCTGTTTTTT. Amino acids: CATSDFKASGIRGTGELFF.

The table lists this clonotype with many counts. The chain's CDR3 is CASSLAARADTQYF. In DNA form, the CDR3 reads TGTGCCAGCAGCCTAGCGGCCCGGGCAGATACGCAGTATTTT. The gene calls are TRBV3-1 and TRBJ2-3; maybe TRBD2 (6 bases). Germline V lookup: CDR1 LGHDT, CDR2 YNNKEL (reference sequence). With 4 bases removed from V and 4 bases from J, the gap between germline ends came to 12 bases. The CDR3 contains 14 residues.

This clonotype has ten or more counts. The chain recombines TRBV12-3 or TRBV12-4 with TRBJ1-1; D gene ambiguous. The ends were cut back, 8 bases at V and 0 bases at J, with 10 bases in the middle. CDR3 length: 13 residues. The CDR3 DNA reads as TGTGCCAGCGGTCAGGAGATGAACACTGAAGCTTTCTTT. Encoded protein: CASGQEMNTEAFF.

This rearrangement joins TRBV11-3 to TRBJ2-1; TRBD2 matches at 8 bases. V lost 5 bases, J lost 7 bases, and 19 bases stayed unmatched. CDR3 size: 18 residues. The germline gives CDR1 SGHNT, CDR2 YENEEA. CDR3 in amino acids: CASSIISYPGGFQNEQFF. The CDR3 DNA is TGTGCCAGCAGCATAATAAGTTATCCGGGAGGGTTTCAGAATGAGCAGTTCTTC.

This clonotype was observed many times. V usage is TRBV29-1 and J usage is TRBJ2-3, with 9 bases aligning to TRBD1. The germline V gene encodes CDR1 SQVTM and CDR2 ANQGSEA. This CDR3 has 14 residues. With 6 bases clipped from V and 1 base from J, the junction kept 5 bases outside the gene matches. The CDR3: CSVKRTGGTDTQYF. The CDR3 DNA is TGCAGCGTCAAAAGGACAGGGGGCACAGATACGCAGTATTTT.

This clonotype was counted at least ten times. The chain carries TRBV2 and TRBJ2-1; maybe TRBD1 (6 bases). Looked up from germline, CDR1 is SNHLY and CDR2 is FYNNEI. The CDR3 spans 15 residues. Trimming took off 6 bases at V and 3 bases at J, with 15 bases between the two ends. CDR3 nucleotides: TGTGCCAGCAGGAGGGACGGGACATACTACAATGAGCAGTTCTTC. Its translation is CASRRDGTYYNEQFF. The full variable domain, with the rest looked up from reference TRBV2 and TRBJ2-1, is EPEVTQTPSHQVTQMGQEVILRCVPISNHLYFYWYRQILGQKVEFLVSFYNNEISEKSEIFDDQFSVERPDGSNFTLKIRSTKLEDSAMYFCASRRDGTYYNEQFFGPGTRLTVL.

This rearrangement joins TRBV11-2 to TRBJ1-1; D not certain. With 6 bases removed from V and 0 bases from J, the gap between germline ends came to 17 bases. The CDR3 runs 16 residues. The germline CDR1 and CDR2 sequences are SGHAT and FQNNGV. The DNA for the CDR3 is TGTGCCAGCAGGGGTTCGGGGAATGGGATGAACACTGAAGCTTTCTTT. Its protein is CASRGSGNGMNTEAFF.

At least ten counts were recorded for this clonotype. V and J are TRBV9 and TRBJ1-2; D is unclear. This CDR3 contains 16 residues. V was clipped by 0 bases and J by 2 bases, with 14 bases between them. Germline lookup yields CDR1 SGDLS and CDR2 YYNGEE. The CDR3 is CASSVDLGSANYGYTF. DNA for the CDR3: TGTGCCAGCAGCGTAGATTTGGGGTCTGCGAACTATGGCTACACCTTC.

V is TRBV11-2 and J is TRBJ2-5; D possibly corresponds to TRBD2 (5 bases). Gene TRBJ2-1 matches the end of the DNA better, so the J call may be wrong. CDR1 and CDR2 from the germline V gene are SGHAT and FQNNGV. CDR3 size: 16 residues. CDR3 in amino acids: CASRRSAGNTYNEQFF. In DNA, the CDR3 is TGTGCCAGCCGGAGGTCGGCGGGCAATACGTACAATGAGCAGTTCTTC.

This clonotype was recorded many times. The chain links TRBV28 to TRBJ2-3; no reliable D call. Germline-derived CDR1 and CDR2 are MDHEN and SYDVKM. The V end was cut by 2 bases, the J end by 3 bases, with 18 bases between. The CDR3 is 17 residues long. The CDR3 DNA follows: TGTGCCAGCAGTTTAGGAGACCTCTCGCTACTAACAGATACGCAGTATTTT. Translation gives CASSLGDLSLLTDTQYF.